A few counts support the clone carrying this TCR beta chain. The antigen is unknown. The CDR3 runs 13 residues. The germline V gene has CDR1 MNHEY and CDR2 SMNVEV (reference sequence). V was pared by 3 bases and J by 3 bases, with 9 bases between. The data are from a study of blood T cells in healthy people across ages. Findings of the study overall: A roughly linear age-dependent decrease characterized TCR beta diversity per million T cells.

Sample-barcoded 5' priming and a J-beta primer mix drove a second PCR of roughly 7 to 11 cycles. Each TCR beta cDNA got a 12-nucleotide random molecular identifier. CDR3-containing paired-end reads numbering at least 2.5 million came from each sample. TCRdb re-called the 5' RACE reads with MiXCR, one entry per CDR3 protein. The sample lists some 1.4 million distinct CDR3 sequences, approximately 40% occurring once. The chain couples TRBV27 to TRBJ2-7; D unclear. The clonotype comes from a woman aged 18 to 35 in good health. Sequenced sample: blood. The CDR3 nucleotides are TGTGCCAGCAGTTTGTCCCCCTACTACGAGCAGTACTTC. Residues: CASSLSPYYEQYF.